A single sample gave rise to the 16 T cell receptor beta chains below, sequenced in a study of blood T cell repertoires in COVID-19. Sequencing was performed with immunoSEQ multiplex PCR; in TCRdb, only in-frame clones are kept and a portion is missing. The data hold roughly 440,000 clones, with approximately 90% observed a single time. Sequencing used peripheral blood. The receptors were sampled from a woman in her forties or fifties with COVID-19, enrolled during active disease.

The chain couples TRBV19 to TRBJ1-1; the D gene is possibly TRBD1 (6 bases). Trimming left V 1 base short and J 5 bases short, with 14 bases between. Germline V gene data show CDR1 as LNHDA and CDR2 as SQIVND (reference sequence). The CDR3 is made up of 15 amino acids. CDR3 sequence reads: CASSIGDNLGTEAFF. The DNA for the CDR3 is TGTGCCAGTAGTATAGGGGACAACTTAGGGACTGAAGCTTTCTTT.

V gene TRBV5-4 combines with J gene TRBJ2-1; D gene ambiguous. Trimming took 0 bases from V and 0 from J, leaving 10 bases between them. Germline V gene data show CDR1 as SGHNT and CDR2 as YYREEE (reference sequence). CDR3 length: 16 residues. CDR3 residues: CASSLGLPSSYNEQFF. The CDR3 nucleotides read TGTGCCAGCAGCTTGGGACTCCCGAGCTCCTACAATGAGCAGTTCTTC.

About this clone itself: Other DNA sequences within the sample encode an identical CDR3. V usage is TRBV19 and J usage is TRBJ1-2; D gene ambiguous. CDR3 length: 14 amino acids. Germline lookup yields CDR1 LNHDA and CDR2 SQIVND (reference sequence). V lost 3 bases and J 11 bases, leaving 19 bases between the germline ends. CDR3 DNA sequence: TGTGCCAGTAGTATTATGGGTAACGGAGAGGGTTACACCTTC. Translation gives CASSIMGNGEGYTF.

This sequence joins TRBV4-1 and TRBJ2-1; TRBD1 is a possible D gene (5 bases). The CDR3 length is 17 residues. V was pared by 0 bases and J by 6 bases, with 18 bases between. Germline assignment: CDR1 MGHRA and CDR2 YSYEKL. Here the CDR3 reads CASSQEGWQGYGNEQFF. CDR3 nucleotide sequence: TGCGCCAGCAGCCAAGAGGGGTGGCAGGGATACGGCAATGAGCAGTTCTTC.

This chain joins TRBV19 and TRBJ1-2; 8 nucleotides align to TRBD1. J gave up 4 bases and V 8 bases, and 6 bases lay outside the gene matches. The CDR3 consists of 13 residues. The germline V gene has CDR1 LNHDA and CDR2 SQIVND (reference sequence). This CDR3 reads CASSYDRGYGYTF. CDR3 coding DNA: TGTGCCAGTTCCTATGACAGGGGCTATGGCTACACCTTC.

The chain links TRBV12-3 or TRBV12-4 to TRBJ2-1; D might be TRBD2 (6 bases). CDR3 length equals 13 residues. Trimming took 3 bases from V and 8 from J, leaving 11 bases between them. The CDR3 nucleotides are TGTGCCAGCAGTTTCGCTAGCGTCTATGAGCAGTTCTTC. Protein: CASSFASVYEQFF.

This clone occurred a few times. The chain couples TRBV5-6 to TRBJ2-7; no definite D call. The CDR3 has 12 residues. Trimming took 3 bases from V and 6 from J, leaving 10 bases between them. Germline V lookup: CDR1 SGHDT, CDR2 YYEEEE. The DNA of the CDR3 is TGTGCCAGCAGCTCCGCGGATTTCGAGCAGTACTTC. It codes for CASSSADFEQYF.

In its sample, this clone was seen once. J is TRBJ1-1 and V is TRBV5-1; D not resolved. CDR1 is SGHRS, CDR2 YFSETQ, per germline. The CDR3 is made up of 14 amino acids. V lost 7 bases to trimming and J lost 5 bases, with 18 bases between them. CDR3 bases: TGCGCCAGCGGAATAACGGGGAGAGGAACTGAAGCTTTCTTT. It specifies CASGITGRGTEAFF. The whole variable domain, filled in from reference TRBV5-1 and TRBJ1-1, reads KAGVTQTPRYLIKTRGQQVTLSCSPISGHRSVSWYQQTPGQGLQFLFEYFSETQRNKGNFPGRFSGRQFSNSRSEMNVSTLELGDSALYLCASGITGRGTEAFFGQGTRLTVV.

The chain joins TRBV30 to TRBJ2-1; D gene uncertain. The CDR3 has 11 amino acids. Germline V lookup: CDR1 GTSNPN, CDR2 SVGIG (reference sequence). V lost 0 bases and J lost 5, with 2 bases in between. CDR3 sequence: CAWSVDNEQFF. The CDR3 nucleotides read TGTGCCTGGAGTGTCGACAATGAGCAGTTCTTC.

The chain combines TRBV19 with TRBJ2-6, with 9 bases identical to TRBD1. The CDR3 loop spans 18 amino acids. Looked up from germline, CDR1 is LNHDA and CDR2 is SQIVND (reference sequence). The junction had 8 bases not matched to a gene; V was cut back by 5 bases and J by 0 bases. CDR3 loop: CASSPIQGALSGANVLTF. CDR3 bases: TGTGCCAGTAGTCCTATACAGGGGGCCCTCTCTGGGGCCAACGTCCTGACTTTC. The whole variable domain, filled in from reference TRBV19 and TRBJ2-6, reads DGGITQSPKYLFRKEGQNVTLSCEQNLNHDAMYWYRQDPGQGLRLIYYSQIVNDFQKGDIAEGYSVSREKKESFPLTVTSAQKNPTAFYLCASSPIQGALSGANVLTFGAGSRLTVL.

This rearrangement joins TRBV12-3 or TRBV12-4 to TRBJ2-6; no clear D. V gave up 8 bases and J gave up 0 bases, with 5 bases separating them. The CDR3 spans 13 residues. CDR3 sequence (DNA): TGTGCCAGCGAGCACTCTGGGGCCAACGTCCTGACTTTC. It translates to CASEHSGANVLTF.

The chain has TRBV28 and TRBJ1-5, with 8 nucleotides matching TRBD1. Germline V CDR1 and CDR2: MDHEN, SYDVKM. CDR3 length: 16 amino acids. After removal of 3 bases from V and 7 bases from J, the junction contained 11 bases not matched to a gene. CDR3 sequence reads: CASSFFTGGITQPQHF. The CDR3 bases are TGTGCCAGCAGTTTTTTTACAGGGGGAATTACGCAGCCCCAGCATTTT.

The J gene is TRBJ2-3, the V gene TRBV11-2, with 8 nucleotides matching TRBD2. Looked up from germline, CDR1 is SGHAT and CDR2 is FQNNGV. J lost 7 bases, V lost 2 bases, and 14 bases had no gene match. This CDR3 contains 17 residues. CDR3 residues: CASSLISAGAATNTQYF. The DNA of the CDR3 is TGTGCCAGCAGCTTAATCTCAGCGGGGGCCGCTACTAATACGCAGTATTTT. The variable domain in full, completed from reference TRBV11-2 and TRBJ2-3, reads EAGVAQSPRYKIIEKRQSVAFWCNPISGHATLYWYQQILGQGPKLLIQFQNNGVVDDSQLPKDRFSAERLKGVDSTLKIQPAKLEDSAVYLCASSLISAGAATNTQYFGPGTRLTVL.

The genes are TRBV19 and TRBJ1-4, with TRBD1 matching over 9 bases. The germline CDR1 and CDR2 sequences are LNHDA and SQIVND (reference sequence). This CDR3 is built from 16 residues. Germline trimming cut 4 bases from V and 3 bases from J; bases unmatched to any gene: 6. The CDR3 sequence is CASSTTGGSPNEKLFF. The DNA for the CDR3 is TGTGCCAGTAGTACGACAGGGGGTAGTCCTAATGAAAAACTGTTTTTT. The full variable domain, completed using reference TRBV19 and TRBJ1-4, is DGGITQSPKYLFRKEGQNVTLSCEQNLNHDAMYWYRQDPGQGLRLIYYSQIVNDFQKGDIAEGYSVSREKKESFPLTVTSAQKNPTAFYLCASSTTGGSPNEKLFFGSGTQLSVL.

This clone was observed once. CDR3 coding DNA: TGTGCCACTAATCCTCGGGACAACTACAATGAGCAGTTCTTC. It yields the protein CATNPRDNYNEQFF. The chain couples TRBV19 to TRBJ2-1, with D perhaps matching TRBD1 (6 bases). V lost 10 bases and J 3 bases, leaving 16 bases between the germline ends. Germline values: CDR1 LNHDA, CDR2 SQIVND (reference sequence). The CDR3 is 14 amino acids.

The chain is built from TRBV15 and TRBJ2-1; tentative D call: TRBD2 (5 bases). CDR1 LNHNV and CDR2 YYDKDF come from the germline V gene (reference sequence). V lost 2 bases to trimming and J lost 3 bases, with 8 bases between them. The CDR3 consists of 14 residues. The CDR3 bases are TGTGCCACCAGCAGACGGGAACTCTACAATGAGCAGTTCTTC. Residues: CATSRRELYNEQFF.